This T cell receptor (beta chain) was retrieved from a study of T cell repertoires in cytomegalovirus infection. TCRdb reanalysed the reads using MiXCR and keeps one entry per CDR3 protein. The profile shows about 140,000 distinct CDR3 sequences, about 6.5% of them singletons. This clonotype was recorded at least ten times. The target antigen is unknown. There are 15 residues in the CDR3. V trimming: 2 bases; J trimming: 2 bases; junction bases outside the gene matches: 5. Germline assignment: CDR1 SGHTA and CDR2 FQGTGA. Study-wide findings and caveats: Clonotype analysis showed dominance of the ex vivo response by HLA-C-restricted CMV-specific TCR beta clonotypes.

V is TRBV7-3 and J is TRBJ2-7; 8 bases match TRBD1. The TCR comes from a human donor in good health (CMV status not recorded). Some clones in this sample may be carry-over from other donors' samples. Sequenced material: PBMCs. The DNA of the CDR3 is TGTGCCAGCAGCTTACAGACAGGGGAGGCCTACGAGCAGTACTTC. It specifies CASSLQTGEAYEQYF.